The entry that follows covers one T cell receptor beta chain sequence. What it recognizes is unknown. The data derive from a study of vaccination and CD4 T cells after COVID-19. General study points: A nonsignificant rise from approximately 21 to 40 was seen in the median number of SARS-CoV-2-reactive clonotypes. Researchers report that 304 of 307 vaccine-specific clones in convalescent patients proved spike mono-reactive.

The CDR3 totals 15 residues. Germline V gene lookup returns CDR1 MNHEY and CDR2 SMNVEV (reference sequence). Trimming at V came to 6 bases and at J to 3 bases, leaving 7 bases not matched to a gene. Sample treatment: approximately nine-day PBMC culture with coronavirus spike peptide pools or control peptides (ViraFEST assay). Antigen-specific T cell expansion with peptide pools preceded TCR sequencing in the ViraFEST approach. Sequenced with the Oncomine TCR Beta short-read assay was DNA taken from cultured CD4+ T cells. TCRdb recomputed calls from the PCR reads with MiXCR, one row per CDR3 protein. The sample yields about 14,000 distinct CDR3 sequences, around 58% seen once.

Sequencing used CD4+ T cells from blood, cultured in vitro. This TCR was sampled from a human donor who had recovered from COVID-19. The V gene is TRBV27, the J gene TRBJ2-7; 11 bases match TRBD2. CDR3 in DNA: TGTGCCAGCAGGCCAACTAGCGGGAGCATCTACGAGCAGTACTTC. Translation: CASRPTSGSIYEQYF.